These 23 T cell receptor beta chains share one sample of origin, sequenced in a study of blood T cell repertoires in COVID-19. The data were produced by immunoSEQ multiplex PCR, yet TCRdb's version contains in-frame clones alone and is incomplete. The profile shows around 250,000 clones, approximately 90% of them singletons. Material: PBMCs or T cells enriched from blood (not recorded which). The receptors come from a woman under 40 with acute COVID-19.

The rearrangement links TRBV6-1 to TRBJ1-5, with D unclear. V shed 2 bases and J shed 6 bases, with 8 bases lying between them. The CDR3 length is 13 residues. Germline CDR1 MNHNS, CDR2 SASEGT. The CDR3: CASSELLRQPQHF. CDR3 coding DNA: TGTGCCAGCAGTGAATTGCTGCGTCAGCCCCAGCATTTT.

In its sample, this clone was seen once. The chain carries TRBV25-1 and TRBJ2-7, with TRBD1 matching 9 bases. The germline gives CDR1 MGHDK, CDR2 SYGVNS. The ends lost 5 bases at V and 3 bases at J; junction bases unmatched: 5. This CDR3 contains 14 residues. For the CDR3, the DNA is TGTGCCAGCAGTACCGACAGGGGGTTCTACGAGCAGTACTTC. Its protein product is CASSTDRGFYEQYF.

This rearrangement joins TRBV13 to TRBJ1-2; D gene ambiguous. Trimming left V 3 bases short and J 5 bases short, with 4 bases between. CDR1 is PRHDT and CDR2 is FYEKMQ in the germline V gene (reference sequence). The CDR3 is made up of 11 amino acids. The CDR3 DNA is TGTGCCAGCAGCTTGCAGTATGGCTACACCTTC. This sequence encodes CASSLQYGYTF.

The V and J genes are TRBV29-1 and TRBJ1-2, with D uncertain. The germline V gene has CDR1 SQVTM and CDR2 ANQGSEA. The CDR3 length is 15 residues. V was trimmed by 1 base and J by 5 bases, leaving 17 bases between them. Here the CDR3 DNA reads TGCAGCGTTGAAGGGGCCCAGCCCGGCACTTATGGCTACACCTTC. Its translation is CSVEGAQPGTYGYTF.

The J gene is TRBJ2-7, the V gene TRBV5-1; 9 bases line up with TRBD2. In germline, CDR1 is SGHRS, CDR2 YFSETQ. The V and J ends lost 2 bases and 4 bases, in that order; junction bases with no gene match: 7. The CDR3 length is 15 residues. CDR3 bases: TGCGCCAGCAGCTTAGCGGGAGGAGGTTCTTACGAGCAGTACTTC. This encodes CASSLAGGGSYEQYF. Using reference TRBV5-1 and TRBJ2-7 for the parts outside the CDR3, the full variable domain is KAGVTQTPRYLIKTRGQQVTLSCSPISGHRSVSWYQQTPGQGLQFLFEYFSETQRNKGNFPGRFSGRQFSNSRSEMNVSTLELGDSALYLCASSLAGGGSYEQYFGPGTRLTVT.

This clone was found once. The chain uses TRBV15 and TRBJ2-1; 8 positions agree with TRBD2. This CDR3 is built from 15 residues. Germline V CDR1 and CDR2: LNHNV, YYDKDF (reference sequence). The V and J ends lost 5 bases and 9 bases, in that order; junction bases with no gene match: 12. CDR3: CATSSRLAPRGEQFF. CDR3 nucleotides: TGTGCCACCAGCTCCAGACTAGCGCCCAGGGGTGAGCAGTTCTTC.

This chain connects TRBV2 to TRBJ2-7, with 8 nucleotides matching TRBD1. After removal of 7 bases from V and 1 base from J, the junction contained 9 bases not matched to a gene. Germline V lookup: CDR1 SNHLY, CDR2 FYNNEI. The CDR3 length is 15 residues. CDR3 sequence (DNA): TGTGCCAGCACGTCGACAGGGGACTTGTCCTACGAGCAGTACTTC. It specifies CASTSTGDLSYEQYF.

The CDR3 DNA follows: TGTGCCAGCAGTTCAACCCATAGGGCGGGAGGACTGAATGAGCAGTTCTTC. The encoded protein is CASSSTHRAGGLNEQFF. The chain uses TRBV28 and TRBJ2-1; 8 bases match TRBD2. The V segment lost 4 bases and the J segment 7 bases; nucleotides outside the gene matches: 15. Germline loops: CDR1 MDHEN, CDR2 SYDVKM. The CDR3 is 17 residues long. The variable domain in full, with the rest retrieved from reference TRBV28 and TRBJ2-1, is DVKVTQSSRYLVKRTGEKVFLECVQDMDHENMFWYRQDPGLGLRLIYFSYDVKMKEKGDIPEGYSVSREKKERFSLILESASTNQTSMYLCASSSTHRAGGLNEQFFGPGTRLTVL.

This clone was recorded once. This rearrangement joins TRBV3-1 (or the pseudogene TRBV3-2) to TRBJ2-7; TRBD2 aligns across 10 bases. The CDR3 runs to 16 residues. With 4 bases clipped from V and 2 bases from J, the junction kept 8 bases outside the gene matches. The germline gives CDR1 LGHDT, CDR2 YNNKEL (reference sequence). CDR3 DNA sequence: TGTGCCAGCAGCCTGCGGACTAGCGGTAATCCCTACGAGCAGTACTTC. Translating it yields CASSLRTSGNPYEQYF.

The table lists this clone with a count of one. V gene TRBV10-1 combines with J gene TRBJ2-1; TRBD1 might be the D (6 bases). Trimming took off 10 bases at V and 4 bases at J, with 29 bases between the two ends. The CDR3 extends over 18 amino acids. The germline V gene has CDR1 WNHNN and CDR2 SYGVQD (reference sequence). CDR3 DNA: TGCGCCAACAACAGGGCTCGGGTGGCAGCGGAAATTTACAATGAGCAGTTCTTC. Its translation is CANNRARVAAEIYNEQFF.

CDR3: CASSQERSPLHF. CDR3 in DNA: TGCGCCAGCAGCCAAGAGAGGTCACCCCTCCACTTT. This chain links TRBV4-1 with TRBJ1-6; D not certain. The ends were cut back, 0 bases at V and 10 bases at J, with 4 bases in the middle. Germline-derived CDR1 and CDR2 are MGHRA and YSYEKL. CDR3 size: 12 residues.

The chain carries TRBV28 and TRBJ2-5; a weak D match, TRBD2 (5 bases). Germline-derived CDR1 and CDR2 are MDHEN and SYDVKM. The CDR3 consists of 15 residues. V was trimmed by 6 bases and J by 5 bases, leaving 19 bases between them. In DNA form, the CDR3 reads TGTGCCAGCAGCCCCCTTCTGACACCGGGGGAGACCCAGTACTTC. Translation: CASSPLLTPGETQYF.

This clone was seen only once. The J gene is TRBJ2-3, the V gene TRBV14, with 12 bases that match TRBD2. Germline values: CDR1 SGHDN, CDR2 FVKESK. This CDR3 has 16 residues. Losses at the gene ends were 4 bases for V and 2 bases for J; bases not matched to a gene: 4. The CDR3 sequence is CASSPGTSGYTDTQYF. The DNA of the CDR3 is TGTGCCAGCAGCCCAGGGACTAGCGGGTACACAGATACGCAGTATTTT.

The chain links TRBV28 to TRBJ1-2; D perhaps matches TRBD1 (6 bases). CDR1 and CDR2 (germline): MDHEN, SYDVKM. This CDR3 has 15 residues. The V and J ends lost 7 bases and 1 base respectively, with 16 bases between them. The CDR3 loop is CASTLPTGINYGYTF. The CDR3 DNA sequence: TGTGCCAGCACCCTACCAACAGGGATTAACTATGGCTACACCTTC.

The chain joins TRBV19 to TRBJ2-3, with TRBD2 matching 8 bases. Trimming removed 8 bases from V and 4 bases from J; junction bases left unmatched: 11. This CDR3 has 15 amino acids. The germline gives CDR1 LNHDA, CDR2 SQIVND (reference sequence). DNA for the CDR3: TGTGCCAGTTCGCCCTCTAGCGGGCGCGCAGATACGCAGTATTTT. As protein: CASSPSSGRADTQYF.

This clone was seen a single time. The CDR3: CASSRPREGALEQYF. The CDR3 nucleotides are TGTGCCAGCAGCCGCCCGCGGGAGGGAGCCCTAGAGCAGTACTTC. V is TRBV28 and J is TRBJ2-7; TRBD2 matches 9 bases. V was pared by 6 bases and J by 7 bases, with 13 bases of the junction left unmatched. The CDR3 extends over 15 amino acids. From germline, CDR1 is MDHEN and CDR2 SYDVKM.

The V and J genes are TRBV3-1 (or the pseudogene TRBV3-2) and TRBJ1-1; D perhaps matches TRBD1 (5 bases). Germline values: CDR1 LGHDT, CDR2 YNNKEL (reference sequence). Trimming shortened V by 3 bases and J by 0 bases, and 11 bases separated the two germline ends. The CDR3 has 15 residues. In DNA, the CDR3 is TGTGCCAGCAGCCATCAGGGCGGGGTGAACACTGAAGCTTTCTTT. Its protein is CASSHQGGVNTEAFF.

V and J are TRBV29-1 and TRBJ2-2; D not certain. CDR3 size: 13 residues. CDR1 is SQVTM, CDR2 ANQGSEA, per germline. In DNA form, the CDR3 reads TGCAGTTGCCTCGGGTGGGACACCGGGGAGCTGTTTTTT. Translated, it gives CSCLGWDTGELFF.

V is TRBV2 and J is TRBJ2-2; TRBD2 might be the D (5 bases). Per the germline V gene, CDR1 is SNHLY and CDR2 is FYNNEI. The CDR3 covers 15 residues. The germline V and J ends were trimmed by 2 bases and 1 base, with 8 bases remaining between them. Here the CDR3 DNA reads TGTGCCAGCAGTGAAAGGAGCGGGAACACCGGGGAGCTGTTTTTT. This encodes CASSERSGNTGELFF.

V usage is TRBV7-2 and J usage is TRBJ2-1; D not certain. V was clipped by 1 base and J by 0 bases, with 16 bases between them. The V gene's germline CDR1 is SGHTA and CDR2 FQGNSA. The CDR3 loop spans 18 amino acids. The CDR3 reads CASSLVRESMSSYNEQFF. DNA for the CDR3: TGTGCCAGCAGCTTAGTACGTGAAAGTATGAGCTCCTACAATGAGCAGTTCTTC.

This rearrangement joins TRBV25-1 to TRBJ1-5, with unresolved D. Germline values: CDR1 MGHDK, CDR2 SYGVNS. Trimming removed 3 bases from V and 5 bases from J, with 8 bases in between. The CDR3 spans 13 residues. In DNA form, the CDR3 reads TGTGCCAGCAGTGAGAGGGTTGATCAGCCCCAGCATTTT. It codes for CASSERVDQPQHF.

The rearrangement uses TRBV27 and TRBJ1-2, with 9 positions matching TRBD1. This CDR3 has 15 residues. Trimming took 6 bases from V and 5 from J; bases not matched to a gene: 10. Germline V CDR1 and CDR2: MNHEY, SMNVEV (reference sequence). The CDR3 nucleotides are TGTGCCAGCAGGATCCGGGACAGGGATCTTTATGGCTACACCTTC. Amino acids: CASRIRDRDLYGYTF.

The chain recombines TRBV19 with TRBJ1-4, with D perhaps TRBD1 (5 bases). Germline values: CDR1 LNHDA, CDR2 SQIVND (reference sequence). The V gene lost 5 bases and the J gene lost 4 bases, with 20 bases spanning the gap. The CDR3 spans 17 residues. The CDR3, as DNA: TGTGCCAGTAGTCTCGGGGGAAGCCGGGAATTTAATGAAAAACTGTTTTTT. This translates into CASSLGGSREFNEKLFF.